Below are 14 T cell receptor beta chains sequenced from a single sample in a study of siplizumab effects on memory and regulatory T cells. Libraries were prepared by immunoSEQ multiplex PCR; TCRdb keeps only in-frame clonotypes and omits some of them. The table includes about 50,000 clones, roughly 87% detected once. The material sequenced was naive CD8+ T cells sorted from blood. The source is a human donor in good health.

The chain links TRBV13 to TRBJ2-1, with 13 bases that match TRBD2. Unmatched junction bases numbered 11, after V lost 5 bases and J lost 4 bases. The CDR3 totals 18 residues. Per the germline V gene, CDR1 is PRHDT and CDR2 is FYEKMQ (reference sequence). The CDR3 DNA follows: TGTGCCAGCAGCGCCCGGACTAGCGGGAGAGTGTTGTACAATGAGCAGTTCTTC. This encodes CASSARTSGRVLYNEQFF. Looking up the rest from reference TRBV13 and TRBJ2-1 gives the full variable domain: AAGVIQSPRHLIKEKRETATLKCYPIPRHDTVYWYQQGPGQDPQFLISFYEKMQSDKGSIPDRFSAQQFSDYHSELNMSSLELGDSALYFCASSARTSGRVLYNEQFFGPGTRLTVL.

This CDR3 reads CASSSPSSYNEQFF. The CDR3 DNA follows: TGTGCCAGCAGCTCCCCGAGCTCCTACAATGAGCAGTTCTTC. This sequence joins TRBV13 and TRBJ2-1; D is uncertain. Germline V CDR1 and CDR2: PRHDT, FYEKMQ (reference sequence). V lost 4 bases to trimming and J lost 0 bases, with 7 bases between them. The CDR3 consists of 14 residues.

This clone was counted a few times. This chain joins TRBV2 and TRBJ1-1, with unresolved D. Trimming removed 7 bases from V and 1 base from J, with 4 bases in between. Germline values: CDR1 SNHLY, CDR2 FYNNEI. The CDR3 has 11 residues. CDR3 coding DNA: TGTGCCAGCACAAGGAACACTGAAGCTTTCTTT. It is translated as CASTRNTEAFF. Full variable domain (outside the CDR3, taken from reference TRBV2 and TRBJ1-1): EPEVTQTPSHQVTQMGQEVILRCVPISNHLYFYWYRQILGQKVEFLVSFYNNEISEKSEIFDDQFSVERPDGSNFTLKIRSTKLEDSAMYFCASTRNTEAFFGQGTRLTVV.

V gene TRBV29-1 combines with J gene TRBJ2-7; 7 nucleotides agree with TRBD1. V lost 6 bases to trimming and J lost 3 bases; unmatched junction nucleotides: 5. The CDR3 consists of 12 residues. Per germline, CDR1 SQVTM and CDR2 ANQGSEA. Here the CDR3 DNA reads TGCAGCGTAGTCCGGGACAGCTACGAGCAGTACTTC. Protein: CSVVRDSYEQYF.

The chain recombines TRBV7-9 with TRBJ2-7; D remains ambiguous. The germline V gene encodes CDR1 SEHNR and CDR2 FQNEAQ (reference sequence). V gave up 5 bases and J gave up 2 bases, with 10 bases separating them. The CDR3 length is 13 residues. The DNA of the CDR3 is TGTGCCAGCAGCCCTGAGTTGACCTACGAGCAGTACTTC. Protein sequence: CASSPELTYEQYF.

The chain is built from TRBV19 and TRBJ2-7; 9 bases line up with TRBD2. Trimming took 6 bases from V and 4 from J; bases not matched to a gene: 4. The CDR3 loop spans 13 amino acids. From germline, CDR1 is LNHDA and CDR2 SQIVND (reference sequence). The CDR3: CASRAGGRYEQYF. Written as DNA, the CDR3 is TGTGCCAGTAGGGCGGGAGGGCGTTACGAGCAGTACTTC.

The chain recombines TRBV7-9 with TRBJ2-3; D is ambiguous. The CDR3 runs 12 residues. Germline V lookup: CDR1 SEHNR, CDR2 FQNEAQ (reference sequence). The V end lost 4 bases, the J end lost 4 bases, and 6 bases lay between the germline ends. The chain's CDR3 is CASSSIADTQYF. The CDR3, as DNA: TGTGCCAGCAGCTCTATAGCAGATACGCAGTATTTT.

J is TRBJ2-5 and V is TRBV27, with unresolved D. The end of the DNA aligns better with TRBJ2-7, so the J call may be wrong. The CDR3 runs to 11 residues. CDR1 is MNHEY and CDR2 is SMNVEV in the germline V gene (reference sequence). Here the CDR3 DNA reads TGTGCCAGCAGTTCCTCCTACGAGCAGTACTTC. This codes for CASSSSYEQYF.

The chain employs TRBV6-1 and TRBJ2-7; tentatively, D is TRBD2 (6 bases). Trimming shortened V by 2 bases and J by 3 bases, and 14 bases separated the two germline ends. From germline, CDR1 is MNHNS and CDR2 SASEGT. The CDR3 loop spans 15 amino acids. CDR3 region: CASSEYGGIGYEQYF. Written as DNA, the CDR3 is TGTGCCAGCAGTGAATATGGGGGGATTGGCTACGAGCAGTACTTC.

This clone has only one observation. The V and J genes are TRBV29-1 and TRBJ1-2, with D possibly matching TRBD1 (5 bases). The V end lost 6 bases, the J end lost 8 bases, and 16 bases lay between the germline ends. This CDR3 region has 12 residues. Germline V gene data show CDR1 as SQVTM and CDR2 as ANQGSEA. The CDR3 nucleotides read TGCAGCGTCGTGGGGGTTGCTAAGGGCTACACCTTC. Translation: CSVVGVAKGYTF. Using reference TRBV29-1 and TRBJ1-2 for the parts outside the CDR3, the full variable domain is SAVISQKPSRDICQRGTSLTIQCQVDSQVTMMFWYRQQPGQSLTLIATANQGSEATYESGFVIDKFPISRPNLTFSTLTVSNMSPEDSSIYLCSVVGVAKGYTFGSGTRLTVV.

The gene calls are TRBV29-1 and TRBJ2-1; 10 nucleotides line up with TRBD2. The CDR3 has 14 amino acids. Germline CDR1 SQVTM, CDR2 ANQGSEA. Trimming took 3 bases from V and 6 from J; bases not matched to a gene: 5. The chain's CDR3 is CSVDGLAASNEQFF. CDR3 nucleotide sequence: TGCAGCGTTGACGGACTAGCGGCTTCCAATGAGCAGTTCTTC.

The rearrangement uses TRBV4-1 and TRBJ1-1; D is perhaps TRBD1 (6 bases). This CDR3 comprises 16 residues. The germline V gene encodes CDR1 MGHRA and CDR2 YSYEKL. Between the trimmed V and J ends, which lost 1 base and 7 bases, there was a span of 19 bases. The CDR3, as DNA: TGCGCCAGCAGCCAAGTGCTGACAGGTTATGGAAGTGAAGCTTTCTTT. This translates into CASSQVLTGYGSEAFF.

The gene calls are TRBV27 and TRBJ2-1; 14 nucleotides line up with TRBD2. Losses at the gene ends were 4 bases for V and 5 bases for J; bases not matched to a gene: 1. In germline, CDR1 is MNHEY, CDR2 SMNVEV (reference sequence). The CDR3 is 15 amino acids. The CDR3 DNA reads as TGTGCCAGCAGTTGGGGACTAGCGGGAGACAATGAGCAGTTCTTC. Protein sequence: CASSWGLAGDNEQFF.

This rearrangement joins TRBV7-8 to TRBJ2-7, with 8 bases matching TRBD2. The V and J ends lost 5 bases and 7 bases, in that order; junction bases with no gene match: 13. The CDR3 length is 15 residues. CDR1 and CDR2 (germline): SGHVS, FQNEAQ. DNA of the CDR3: TGTGCCAGCAGCGAGGCCGGGACTAGAAAATTTGAGCAGTACTTC. This codes for CASSEAGTRKFEQYF.